A selection of T cell receptor beta chains follows, all from one sample in a study of T cells in Graves' hyperthyroidism and ophthalmopathy. From the multiplex PCR reads, TCRdb called clonotypes with MiXCR, one entry per CDR3 protein. The sample has approximately 640,000 distinct CDR3 sequences, 17% seen once. The sequencing input was blood. The source of these receptors is a man over 45 with Graves' hyperthyroidism. CDR3s include the opening cysteine and the closing phenylalanine or tryptophan. The D gene is left open where the match is weak. Clone size is not always given. Where it is, it says once, few, many or a class for expanded clones.

D: TRBD1
V: TRBV2
J: TRBJ2-7
length: 15
size: many
CDR3: CASSAGTGGLYEQYF
DNA: TGTGCCAGCAGCGCCGGGACAGGGGGTCTCTACGAGCAGTACTTC

D: .
V: TRBV6-1
J: TRBJ2-1
length: 13
size: few
CDR3: CASSRTSFNEQFF
DNA: TGTGCCAGCAGTAGAACTAGCTTCAATGAGCAGTTCTTC

D: .
V: TRBV5-6
J: TRBJ1-2
length: 14
size: .
CDR3: CASSLGSGSTGYTF
DNA: TGTGCCAGCAGCTTGGGGTCAGGGTCCACTGGCTACACCTTC

D: TRBD1
V: TRBV27
J: TRBJ1-2
length: 13
size: .
CDR3: CASSLQGAWGYTF
DNA: TGTGCCAGCAGTTTACAGGGGGCTTGGGGCTACACCTTC

D: .
V: TRBV3-1
J: TRBJ1-1
length: 19
size: few
CDR3: CASSQRTGAGTGVNTEAFF
DNA: TGTGCCAGCAGCCAGAGGACTGGGGCCGGCACCGGGGTGAACACTGAAGCTTTCTTT

D: .
V: TRBV18
J: TRBJ2-1
length: 12
size: many
CDR3: CASSPPGFEQFF
DNA: TGTGCCAGCTCACCACCTGGTTTTGAGCAGTTCTTC

D: .
V: TRBV28
J: TRBJ2-5
length: 16
size: few
CDR3: CASSFRAEKYQETQYF
DNA: TGTGCCAGCAGTTTCCGGGCAGAGAAGTACCAAGAGACCCAGTACTTC

D: TRBD2
V: TRBV10-3
J: TRBJ2-1
length: 17
size: many
CDR3: CAISQPSGRAIDNEQFF
DNA: TGTGCCATCAGCCAACCTAGCGGGAGGGCCATCGACAATGAGCAGTTCTTC

D: TRBD2
V: TRBV20-1
J: TRBJ2-1
length: 13
size: many
CDR3: CSARLAGVDEQFF
DNA: TGCAGTGCTAGACTCGCGGGAGTCGATGAGCAGTTCTTC

D: .
V: TRBV19
J: TRBJ1-5
length: 16
size: .
CDR3: CASRMDEGVSNQPQHF
DNA: TGTGCCAGTAGGATGGACGAGGGGGTTAGCAATCAGCCCCAGCATTTT

D: TRBD2
V: TRBV27
J: TRBJ2-1
length: 17
size: few
CDR3: CASSERTSGRLRNEQFF
DNA: TGTGCCAGCAGTGAGCGGACTAGCGGGAGGTTGAGGAATGAGCAGTTCTTC

D: .
V: TRBV14
J: TRBJ1-3
length: 16
size: few
CDR3: CASSQDLGGLGNTIYF
DNA: TGTGCCAGCAGCCAAGATTTAGGCGGCTTAGGAAACACCATATATTTT

D: .
V: TRBV28
J: TRBJ2-5
length: 15
size: few
CDR3: CASSHQGEVRETQYF
DNA: TGTGCCAGCAGTCATCAGGGGGAGGTGAGGGAGACCCAGTACTTC

D: TRBD1
V: TRBV28
J: TRBJ2-3
length: 15
size: few
CDR3: CASSSIGQGTDTQYF
DNA: TGTGCCAGCAGTTCCATCGGACAGGGCACAGATACGCAGTATTTT

D: .
V: TRBV27
J: TRBJ2-3
length: 11
size: few
CDR3: CASSSSDTQYF
DNA: TGTGCCAGCAGTTCATCCGATACGCAGTATTTT

D: TRBD1
V: TRBV28
J: TRBJ1-2
length: 16
size: .
CDR3: CASSWPTGQPQSGYTF
DNA: TGTGCCAGCAGTTGGCCTACGGGACAGCCCCAAAGCGGCTACACCTTC

D: .
V: TRBV10-3
J: TRBJ1-3
length: 15
size: few
CDR3: CAISGSPGDRNTIYF
DNA: TGTGCCATCAGTGGGTCTCCTGGGGACCGAAACACCATATATTTT

D: TRBD2
V: TRBV11-2
J: TRBJ2-5
length: 15
size: many
CDR3: CASSLWTSVQETQHF
DNA: TGTGCCAGCAGCCTCTGGACTAGCGTCCAAGAGACCCAGCACTTC

D: TRBD1
V: TRBV30
J: TRBJ2-3
length: 14
size: .
CDR3: CAWSEGQYTDTQYF
DNA: TGTGCCTGGAGTGAGGGACAGTACACAGATACGCAGTATTTT

D: .
V: TRBV11-2
J: TRBJ2-5
length: 15
size: many
CDR3: CASSLGGPSQETQYF
DNA: TGTGCCAGCAGCTTAGGGGGACCAAGCCAAGAGACCCAGTACTTC

D: .
V: TRBV6-1
J: TRBJ2-5
length: 14
size: .
CDR3: CASSEDVGRETQYF
DNA: TGTGCCAGCAGTGAAGACGTGGGGAGGGAGACCCAGTACTTC

D: .
V: TRBV29-1
J: TRBJ2-4
length: 17
size: many
CDR3: CSVDGVRAPLAKNIQYF
DNA: TGCAGCGTTGATGGAGTTCGGGCCCCCTTAGCCAAAAACATTCAGTACTTC

D: .
V: TRBV12-3/TRBV12-4
J: TRBJ1-2
length: 11
size: few
CDR3: CASTFPHGYTF
DNA: TGTGCCAGCACTTTCCCACATGGCTACACCTTC

D: TRBD1
V: TRBV28
J: TRBJ1-5
length: 15
size: many
CDR3: CASSSWTGNVQPQHF
DNA: TGTGCCAGCAGTTCTTGGACAGGGAATGTTCAGCCCCAGCATTTT

D: .
V: TRBV28
J: TRBJ1-5
length: 20
size: few
CDR3: CASSEPGGRGALNSNQPQHF
DNA: TGTGCCAGCAGTGAACCCGGGGGCAGGGGAGCCCTAAATAGCAATCAGCCCCAGCATTTT

D: .
V: TRBV19
J: TRBJ1-2
length: 14
size: .
CDR3: CASSQGPSNYGYTF
DNA: TGTGCCAGTAGTCAAGGGCCATCTAACTATGGCTACACCTTC

D: TRBD2
V: TRBV7-2
J: TRBJ2-3
length: 15
size: many
CDR3: CASSLAGTSGNTQYF
DNA: TGTGCCAGCAGCTTAGCCGGGACTAGCGGCAATACGCAGTATTTT

D: .
V: TRBV20-1
J: TRBJ1-1
length: 14
size: few
CDR3: CSADRGVLNTEAFF
DNA: TGCAGTGCCGATAGGGGGGTATTGAACACTGAAGCTTTCTTT

D: .
V: TRBV29-1
J: TRBJ2-1
length: 13
size: .
CDR3: CSVAGAFYNEQFF
DNA: TGCAGCGTTGCCGGGGCCTTCTACAATGAGCAGTTCTTC

D: TRBD2
V: TRBV27
J: TRBJ2-7
length: 15
size: many
CDR3: CASSFGGVGPYEQYF
DNA: TGTGCCAGCAGTTTTGGGGGGGTCGGGCCCTACGAGCAGTACTTC

D: .
V: TRBV28
J: TRBJ1-2
length: 14
size: .
CDR3: CASSPAGVSYGYTF
DNA: TGTGCCAGCAGCCCAGCAGGGGTTAGCTATGGCTACACCTTC

D: .
V: TRBV3-1
J: TRBJ2-2
length: 13
size: many
CDR3: CASSQGWAGELFF
DNA: TGTGCCAGCAGCCAAGGGTGGGCCGGGGAGCTGTTTTTT

D: .
V: TRBV7-2
J: TRBJ2-1
length: 14
size: many
CDR3: CASSLGPGYNEQFF
DNA: TGTGCCAGCAGCTTAGGACCCGGCTACAATGAGCAGTTCTTC

D: TRBD1
V: TRBV29-1
J: TRBJ1-4
length: 14
size: .
CDR3: CSVRQGATNEKLFF
DNA: TGCAGCGTACGACAGGGAGCAACTAATGAAAAACTGTTTTTT

D: .
V: TRBV9
J: TRBJ1-1
length: 15
size: .
CDR3: CASSLDGAGNTEAFF
DNA: TGTGCCAGCAGCTTGGACGGGGCGGGGAACACTGAAGCTTTCTTT

D: .
V: TRBV28
J: TRBJ2-7
length: 15
size: .
CDR3: CASSLLGGGYYEQYF
DNA: TGTGCCAGCAGTTTATTGGGCGGGGGCTACTACGAGCAGTACTTC

D: TRBD2
V: TRBV11-2
J: TRBJ2-1
length: 15
size: many
CDR3: CASSFALAGNNEQFF
DNA: TGTGCCAGCAGCTTTGCTCTAGCGGGTAACAATGAGCAGTTCTTC

D: .
V: TRBV12-3/TRBV12-4
J: TRBJ2-5
length: 14
size: many
CDR3: CASSKTGRQETQYF
DNA: TGTGCCAGCAGTAAGACAGGTCGGCAAGAGACCCAGTACTTC

D: .
V: TRBV29-1
J: TRBJ2-2
length: 13
size: few
CDR3: CSVDSDIPGELFF
DNA: TGCAGCGTTGACTCGGACATTCCCGGGGAGCTGTTTTTT

D: .
V: TRBV6-2/TRBV6-3
J: TRBJ2-1
length: 15
size: many
CDR3: CASSYSGLAYNEQFF
DNA: TGTGCCAGCAGTTACTCAGGATTGGCCTACAATGAGCAGTTCTTC

D: .
V: TRBV28
J: TRBJ1-6
length: 16
size: few
CDR3: CASRHKRSSYNSPLHF
DNA: TGTGCCAGCAGGCACAAGCGCAGCTCCTATAATTCACCCCTCCACTTT

D: .
V: TRBV28
J: TRBJ1-5
length: 15
size: .
CDR3: CASSRRGGGNQPQHF
DNA: TGTGCCAGCAGCCGAAGGGGTGGTGGGAATCAGCCCCAGCATTTT

D: TRBD2
V: TRBV5-1
J: TRBJ2-1
length: 15
size: many
CDR3: CASSLWREGGNEQFF
DNA: TGCGCCAGCAGCTTGTGGCGGGAGGGTGGCAATGAGCAGTTCTTC

D: TRBD2
V: TRBV7-2
J: TRBJ2-7
length: 14
size: many
CDR3: CASSFLLAAHEQYF
DNA: TGTGCCAGCAGCTTCCTACTAGCGGCCCACGAGCAGTACTTC

D: TRBD1
V: TRBV12-3/TRBV12-4
J: TRBJ1-5
length: 15
size: few
CDR3: CASSSSGQGGQPQHF
DNA: TGTGCCAGCAGTTCCTCTGGACAGGGGGGTCAGCCCCAGCATTTT

D: .
V: TRBV6-5
J: TRBJ1-5
length: 15
size: many
CDR3: CASSYQYNSNQPQHF
DNA: TGTGCCAGCAGTTACCAGTATAATAGCAATCAGCCCCAGCATTTT

D: TRBD1
V: TRBV6-1
J: TRBJ2-5
length: 17
size: many
CDR3: CASSEAYRDRGSKTQYF
DNA: TGTGCCAGCAGTGAAGCATACCGGGACAGGGGGTCCAAGACCCAGTACTTC

D: TRBD1
V: TRBV12-3/TRBV12-4
J: TRBJ2-7
length: 15
size: many
CDR3: CASRKGQTSSYEQYF
DNA: TGTGCCAGCAGAAAGGGACAGACAAGCTCCTACGAGCAGTACTTC

D: .
V: TRBV18
J: TRBJ1-5
length: 13
size: many
CDR3: CASSPRTDQPQHF
DNA: TGTGCCAGCTCACCACGGACAGATCAGCCCCAGCATTTT

D: .
V: TRBV28
J: TRBJ1-5
length: 14
size: few
CDR3: CASSLVQINQPQHF
DNA: TGTGCCAGCAGTTTAGTACAGATCAATCAGCCCCAGCATTTT

D: TRBD1
V: TRBV7-2
J: TRBJ1-2
length: 16
size: .
CDR3: CASSTQGQGAHYGYTF
DNA: TGTGCCAGCAGCACCCAAGGACAGGGGGCCCACTATGGCTACACCTTC